The 22 T cell receptor beta chains presented below share a single source sample, sequenced in a study of identifying expanded T cells in peripheral blood (dated by TCRdb to between 2018 and 2021). Library creation used the immunoSEQ multiplex PCR assay. The clones in this table, taken by TCRdb from immuneACCESS, are in-frame only. Not every clone is retained; where verified, under half of the shortfall comes from an unresolved V gene, and the cause of the rest is unknown. This sample holds 65,000 to 95,000 clones; 84% were observed only once. Together, the top ten hold around 20% of the sample. The sequenced material came from blood. These receptors were taken from a person aged 18 to 70 in good health.

The chain is built from TRBV18 and TRBJ1-4, with D perhaps TRBD1 (5 bases). Trimming cost V 3 bases and J 7 bases, with 18 bases left between them. Germline lookup yields CDR1 KGHSH and CDR2 LQKENI. The CDR3 loop spans 16 amino acids. CDR3 protein: CASSPNEWGSGEKLFF. DNA for the CDR3: TGTGCCAGCTCACCGAATGAGTGGGGGTCTGGTGAAAAACTGTTTTTT.

This clone is a singleton in its sample. This sequence joins TRBV28 and TRBJ1-2; TRBD1 matches 8 bases. V shed 8 bases, J shed 6 bases, and the junction held 17 bases outside the gene matches. The CDR3 loop spans 16 amino acids. In germline, CDR1 is MDHEN, CDR2 SYDVKM. In DNA, the CDR3 is TGTGCCAGCTTATCACCGGACAGGGCCCACTATGATGGCTACACCTTC. As protein: CASLSPDRAHYDGYTF.

This clone was seen only once. The CDR3 is CAISEPGQGNTEAFF. DNA for the CDR3: TGTGCCATCAGTGAGCCGGGACAGGGGAACACTGAAGCTTTCTTT. The genes are TRBV10-3 and TRBJ1-1; TRBD1 matches 9 bases. In germline, CDR1 is ENHRY, CDR2 SYGVKD. This CDR3 is built from 15 residues. With 2 bases clipped from V and 1 base from J, the junction kept 2 bases outside the gene matches.

The V and J genes are TRBV7-2 and TRBJ2-2; no clear D. Germline-derived CDR1 and CDR2 are SGHTA and FQGNSA. CDR3 length: 15 residues. The ends were cut back, 5 bases at V and 0 bases at J, with 10 bases in the middle. CDR3 protein: CASSPTPSNTGELFF. For the CDR3, the DNA is TGTGCCAGCAGCCCGACACCCTCGAACACCGGGGAGCTGTTTTTT.

The V call is TRBV6-5, the J call TRBJ2-2, with no clear D. This CDR3 comprises 13 residues. V dropped 5 bases and J dropped 2 bases, with 6 bases sitting between them. Germline-derived CDR1 and CDR2 are MNHEY and SVGAGI. The chain's CDR3 is CASSGQNTGELFF. The CDR3 DNA reads as TGTGCCAGCAGTGGCCAAAACACCGGGGAGCTGTTTTTT.

The rearrangement links TRBV11-2 to TRBJ2-6, with D possibly TRBD2 on 6 matching bases. CDR3 length: 17 residues. Looked up from germline, CDR1 is SGHAT and CDR2 is FQNNGV. V gave up 2 bases and J gave up 0 bases, with 11 bases separating them. CDR3 DNA sequence: TGTGCCAGCAGCTTACTAGCGACGGTCTCTGGGGCCAACGTCCTGACTTTC. Protein sequence: CASSLLATVSGANVLTF.

Comments on this clone: One end of the junction fails to match germline, which may point to a read error. This chain connects TRBV10-1 to TRBJ2-7; TRBD2 might be the D (6 bases). This CDR3 region has 12 residues. CDR1 and CDR2 (germline): WNHNN, SYGVQD (reference sequence). The CDR3 loop is CASSPPGDEQYF. The DNA of the CDR3 is TGTGCCAGCAGCCCTCCGGGGGACGAGCAGTACTTC.

CDR3 coding DNA: TGTGCCAGCAGTTCACCCCCAGGGACCAACACTGAAGCTTTCTTT. It codes for CASSSPPGTNTEAFF. The V call is TRBV28, the J call TRBJ1-1, with D perhaps TRBD1 (5 bases). The V end was cut by 4 bases, the J end by 2 bases, with 14 bases between. CDR3 length: 15 residues. The germline gives CDR1 MDHEN, CDR2 SYDVKM.

The genes are TRBV5-1 and TRBJ2-3, with D perhaps given as TRBD1 or TRBD2 (5 bases each). Trimming left V 5 bases short and J 2 bases short, with 15 bases between. The length of the CDR3 is 15 residues. Looked up from germline, CDR1 is SGHRS and CDR2 is YFSETQ. The CDR3 loop is CASRFNRDHTDTQYF. The CDR3 nucleotides are TGCGCCAGCAGGTTTAACCGGGACCACACAGATACGCAGTATTTT.

The V call is TRBV7-3, the J call TRBJ2-1, with 8 bases that match TRBD1. CDR1 and CDR2 from the germline V gene are SGHTA and FQGTGA. There are 15 residues in the CDR3. Losses at the gene ends were 5 bases for V and 9 bases for J; bases not matched to a gene: 12. CDR3 nucleotide sequence: TGTGCCAGCAGCCCTCTTTTGGGTACAGGGGGTGAGCAGTTCTTC. The encoded protein is CASSPLLGTGGEQFF.

The chain has TRBV27 and TRBJ1-5; D ambiguous. From germline, CDR1 is MNHEY and CDR2 SMNVEV (reference sequence). V was cut by 3 bases and J by 3 bases, with 6 bases left in between. The CDR3 sequence is 13 residues long. The CDR3 nucleotides read TGTGCCAGCAGTTTCGCCATCAATCAGCCCCAGCATTTT. Amino acid sequence: CASSFAINQPQHF.

The rearrangement links TRBV6-5 to TRBJ2-1, with TRBD2 matching over 10 bases. This CDR3 has 15 amino acids. Germline V gene lookup returns CDR1 MNHEY and CDR2 SVGAGI. V trimming: 7 bases; J trimming: 7 bases; junction bases outside the gene matches: 10. The chain's CDR3 is CASNPLAGPRNEQFF. CDR3 nucleotide sequence: TGTGCCAGCAACCCACTAGCGGGGCCTCGGAATGAGCAGTTCTTC.

This chain connects TRBV6-5 to TRBJ2-2, with D uncertain. The CDR3 is 12 residues long. From germline, CDR1 is MNHEY and CDR2 SVGAGI. Trimming removed 4 bases at V and 6 bases at J, with 6 bases between. The CDR3 DNA follows: TGTGCCAGCAGTTGGTTTCCCGGGGAGCTGTTTTTT. Translated, it gives CASSWFPGELFF.

The rearrangement links TRBV9 to TRBJ2-5; a weak D match, TRBD1 (7 bases). This CDR3 region has 17 residues. Germline CDR1 reads SGDLS; CDR2 reads YYNGEE. V dropped 0 bases and J dropped 3 bases, with 18 bases sitting between them. The chain's CDR3 is CASSVAPQGGKEETQYF. The DNA for the CDR3 is TGTGCCAGCAGCGTAGCTCCCCAGGGGGGTAAGGAAGAGACCCAGTACTTC. The variable domain in full, with the rest retrieved from reference TRBV9 and TRBJ2-5, is DSGVTQTPKHLITATGQRVTLRCSPRSGDLSVYWYQQSLDQGLQFLIQYYNGEERAKGNILERFSAQQFPDLHSELNLSSLELGDSALYFCASSVAPQGGKEETQYFGPGTRLLVL.

The CDR3, as DNA: TGTGCCAGCAGCTTAGAACGGGTCTCCTACGAGCAGTACTTC. Its translation: CASSLERVSYEQYF. V usage is TRBV11-2 and J usage is TRBJ2-7; D is undetermined. CDR1 and CDR2 from the germline V gene are SGHAT and FQNNGV. V lost 0 bases and J lost 0, with 6 bases in between. The CDR3 is made up of 14 amino acids. Drawing the rest from reference TRBV11-2 and TRBJ2-7, the complete variable domain is EAGVAQSPRYKIIEKRQSVAFWCNPISGHATLYWYQQILGQGPKLLIQFQNNGVVDDSQLPKDRFSAERLKGVDSTLKIQPAKLEDSAVYLCASSLERVSYEQYFGPGTRLTVT.

The chain couples TRBV11-2 to TRBJ1-5; D is ambiguous. Trimming took 0 bases from V and 9 from J, leaving 9 bases between them. This CDR3 has 13 residues. Germline assignment: CDR1 SGHAT and CDR2 FQNNGV. CDR3 bases: TGTGCCAGCAGCTTAGACGGTAGAAGGCCCCAGCATTTT. This translates into CASSLDGRRPQHF.

The V call is TRBV19, the J call TRBJ1-1, with D tentatively TRBD1 (6 bases). The CDR3 contains 14 residues. Trimming removed 2 bases from V and 5 bases from J, with 12 bases in between. Germline CDR1 LNHDA, CDR2 SQIVND (reference sequence). CDR3 in DNA: TGTGCCAGTAGTATACGGGGGGCCGATACTGAAGCTTTCTTT. It codes for CASSIRGADTEAFF. The full variable domain, in which reference TRBV19 and TRBJ1-1 provide the parts outside the CDR3, is DGGITQSPKYLFRKEGQNVTLSCEQNLNHDAMYWYRQDPGQGLRLIYYSQIVNDFQKGDIAEGYSVSREKKESFPLTVTSAQKNPTAFYLCASSIRGADTEAFFGQGTRLTVV.

CDR3: CASNGHTSDEQYF. CDR3 nucleotide sequence: TGTGCCAGCAACGGACACACGTCCGACGAGCAGTACTTC. The chain carries TRBV7-9 and TRBJ2-7; a weak D match, TRBD1 (5 bases). This CDR3 region has 13 residues. Looked up from germline, CDR1 is SEHNR and CDR2 is FQNEAQ (reference sequence). V was pared by 7 bases and J by 5 bases, with 15 bases between.

The CDR3 region is CASSDPGSWDTQYF. The CDR3 nucleotides read TGTGCCAGCAGCGACCCCGGGAGTTGGGATACGCAGTATTTT. The chain carries TRBV7-9 and TRBJ2-3; tentative D call: TRBD2 (6 bases). This CDR3 is built from 14 residues. In germline, CDR1 is SEHNR, CDR2 FQNEAQ (reference sequence). V gave up 5 bases and J gave up 6 bases, with 15 bases separating them.

This chain uses TRBV19 with TRBJ2-7; the D gene is possibly TRBD2 (6 bases). Germline CDR1 reads LNHDA; CDR2 reads SQIVND (reference sequence). Trimming left V 8 bases short and J 1 base short, with 15 bases between. This CDR3 region has 14 residues. CDR3 DNA sequence: TGTGCCAGTTCCCGGGACTTTACTTCCTACGAGCAGTACTTC. Translated: CASSRDFTSYEQYF.

The CDR3 DNA reads as TGTGCCAGCAGCTACCGGACAGGGGAAACCCAGTACTTC. It is translated as CASSYRTGETQYF. The chain recombines TRBV7-3 with TRBJ2-5, with 9 bases matching TRBD1. Germline V CDR1 and CDR2: SGHTA, FQGTGA. This CDR3 is built from 13 residues. Trimming cost V 4 bases and J 8 bases; bases outside gene matches: 5.

V and J are TRBV7-2 and TRBJ2-1; D perhaps matches TRBD1 (6 bases). Germline CDR1 and CDR2: SGHTA and FQGNSA. The CDR3 contains 15 residues. Trimming removed 5 bases from V and 0 bases from J, with 11 bases in between. The chain's CDR3 is CASSIDRSSYNEQFF. CDR3 bases: TGTGCCAGCAGCATAGACAGGAGCTCCTACAATGAGCAGTTCTTC.